The TCR beta chain under discussion was sequenced for a study of neurological immune-mediated disorders. Study outcomes and limitations: HTLV-1-associated myelopathy had the most TCR clonal expansion, and multiple sclerosis had the least, less than healthy controls. Subjects shared no identical expanded-clone CDR3 amino acid sequences, suggesting private TCR-beta repertoires in all groups.

This clonotype was observed many times. Its antigen is unknown. Unsorted libraries came from 2 million PBMCs stored at -80 °C. Trimming removed 4 bases at V and 4 bases at J, with 10 bases between. CDR1 is SGHRS and CDR2 is YFSETQ in the germline V gene. The length of the CDR3 is 13 residues. Template-switch 5'RACE cDNA synthesis added a 10-nucleotide unique molecular identifier. TCRdb called the 5' RACE reads again in MiXCR, with one record for every CDR3 protein. The sample includes 20,000 to 30,000 distinct CDR3 sequences, more than 6% of them seen just once. The sequence came from a woman in her 40s in good health. Source material: PBMCs. The chain has TRBV5-1 and TRBJ2-3; no clear D. As DNA, the CDR3 is TGCGCCAGCAGCCACGTAGGAGCAGATACGCAGTATTTT. It codes for CASSHVGADTQYF.